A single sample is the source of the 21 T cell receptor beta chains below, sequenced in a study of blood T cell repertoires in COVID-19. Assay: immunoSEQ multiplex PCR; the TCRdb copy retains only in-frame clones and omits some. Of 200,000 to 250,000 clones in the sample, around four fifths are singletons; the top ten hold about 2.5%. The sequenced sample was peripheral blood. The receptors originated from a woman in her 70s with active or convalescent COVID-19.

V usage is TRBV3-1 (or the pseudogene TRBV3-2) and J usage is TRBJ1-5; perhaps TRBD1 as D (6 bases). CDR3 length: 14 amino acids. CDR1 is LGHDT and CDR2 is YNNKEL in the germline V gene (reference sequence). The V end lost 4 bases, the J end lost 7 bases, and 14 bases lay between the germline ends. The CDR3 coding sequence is TGTGCCAGCAGCCCCTCTGGGGGCCGGCAGCCCCAGCATTTT. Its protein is CASSPSGGRQPQHF.

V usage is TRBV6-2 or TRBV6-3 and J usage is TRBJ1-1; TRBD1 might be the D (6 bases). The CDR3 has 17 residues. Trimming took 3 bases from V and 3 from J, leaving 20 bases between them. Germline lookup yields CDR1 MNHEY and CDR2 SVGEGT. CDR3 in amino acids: CASSYSVLGKGDTEAFF. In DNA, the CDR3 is TGTGCCAGCAGTTATTCCGTACTCGGAAAGGGGGACACTGAAGCTTTCTTT.

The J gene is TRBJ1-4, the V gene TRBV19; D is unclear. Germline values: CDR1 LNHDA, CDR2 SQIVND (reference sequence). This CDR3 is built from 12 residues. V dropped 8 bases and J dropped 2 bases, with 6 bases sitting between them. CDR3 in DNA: TGTGCCAGTCGGTATACTAATGAAAAACTGTTTTTT. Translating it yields CASRYTNEKLFF.

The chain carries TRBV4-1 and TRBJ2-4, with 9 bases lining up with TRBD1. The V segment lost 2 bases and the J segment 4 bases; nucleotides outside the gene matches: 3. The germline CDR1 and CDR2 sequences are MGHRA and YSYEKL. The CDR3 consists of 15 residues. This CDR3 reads CASSQPGTGKNIQYF. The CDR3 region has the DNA TGCGCCAGCAGCCAACCCGGGACAGGGAAAAACATTCAGTACTTC.

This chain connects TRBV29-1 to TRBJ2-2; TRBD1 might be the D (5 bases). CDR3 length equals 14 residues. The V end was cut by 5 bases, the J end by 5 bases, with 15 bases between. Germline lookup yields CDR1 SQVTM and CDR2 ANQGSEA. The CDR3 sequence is CSVKGPKGTGELFF. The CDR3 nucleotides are TGCAGCGTTAAGGGGCCCAAGGGGACCGGGGAGCTGTTTTTT.

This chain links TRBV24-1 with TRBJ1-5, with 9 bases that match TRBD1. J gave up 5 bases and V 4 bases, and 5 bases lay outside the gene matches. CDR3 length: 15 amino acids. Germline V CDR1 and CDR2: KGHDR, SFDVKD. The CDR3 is CATSDPRTGDQPQHF. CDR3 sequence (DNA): TGTGCCACCAGTGACCCCCGGACAGGGGATCAGCCCCAGCATTTT.

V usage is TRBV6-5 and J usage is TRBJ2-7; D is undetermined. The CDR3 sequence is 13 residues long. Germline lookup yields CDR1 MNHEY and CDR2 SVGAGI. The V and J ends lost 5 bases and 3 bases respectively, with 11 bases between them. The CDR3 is CASSMTPDYEQYF. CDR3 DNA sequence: TGTGCCAGCAGTATGACACCAGACTACGAGCAGTACTTC.

The CDR3: CASSYLAGSFADTQYF. The CDR3 nucleotides are TGTGCCAGCAGTTACCTAGCGGGTTCTTTCGCAGATACGCAGTATTTT. J is TRBJ2-3 and V is TRBV6-5; the match to TRBD2 covers 8 bases. V lost 2 bases to trimming and J lost 4 bases; unmatched junction nucleotides: 8. This CDR3 is built from 16 residues. The V gene's germline CDR1 is MNHEY and CDR2 SVGAGI.

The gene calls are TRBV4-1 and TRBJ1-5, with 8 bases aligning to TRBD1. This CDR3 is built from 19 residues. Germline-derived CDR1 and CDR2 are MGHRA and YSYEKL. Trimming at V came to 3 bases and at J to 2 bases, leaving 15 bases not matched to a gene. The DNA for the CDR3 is TGCGCCAGCAGCCAGCCTGGACAGGGTTTGGGTAGTGGCAATCAGCCCCAGCATTTT. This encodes CASSQPGQGLGSGNQPQHF.

The CDR3 here is CASSQETSGSYNEQFF. The CDR3 DNA reads TGTGCCAGCAGCCAAGAGACTAGCGGGAGTTACAATGAGCAGTTCTTC. The chain employs TRBV4-2 and TRBJ2-1; TRBD2 matches 12 bases. This CDR3 spans 16 amino acids. Germline V gene data show CDR1 as LGHNA and CDR2 as YNFKEQ. V was clipped by 0 bases and J by 4 bases; unmatched bases: 1.

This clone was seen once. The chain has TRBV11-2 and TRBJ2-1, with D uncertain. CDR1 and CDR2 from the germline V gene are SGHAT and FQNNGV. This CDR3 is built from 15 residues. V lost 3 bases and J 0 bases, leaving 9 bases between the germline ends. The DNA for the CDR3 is TGTGCCAGCAGCTTCACGGTTGGCTCCTACAATGAGCAGTTCTTC. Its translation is CASSFTVGSYNEQFF.

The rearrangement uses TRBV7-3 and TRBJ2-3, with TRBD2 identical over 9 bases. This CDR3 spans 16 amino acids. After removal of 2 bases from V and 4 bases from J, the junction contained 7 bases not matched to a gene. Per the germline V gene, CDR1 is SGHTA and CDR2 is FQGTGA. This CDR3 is CASSLGAGGMADTQYF. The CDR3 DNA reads TGTGCCAGCAGCTTAGGCGCGGGGGGGATGGCAGATACGCAGTATTTT.

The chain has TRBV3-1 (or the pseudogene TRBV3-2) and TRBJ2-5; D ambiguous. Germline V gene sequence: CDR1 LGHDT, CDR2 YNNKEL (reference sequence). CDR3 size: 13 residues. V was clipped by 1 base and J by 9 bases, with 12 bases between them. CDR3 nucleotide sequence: TGTGCCAGCAGCCAAGGTGTCAGTTTGGCCCAGTACTTC. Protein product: CASSQGVSLAQYF.

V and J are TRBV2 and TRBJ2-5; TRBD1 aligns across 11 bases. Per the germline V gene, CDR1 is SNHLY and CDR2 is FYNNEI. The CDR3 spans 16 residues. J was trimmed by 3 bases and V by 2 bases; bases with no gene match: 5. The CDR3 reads CASSERDRGGEETQYF. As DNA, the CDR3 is TGTGCCAGCAGTGAACGGGACAGGGGGGGTGAAGAGACCCAGTACTTC. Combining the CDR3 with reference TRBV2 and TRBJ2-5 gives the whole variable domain EPEVTQTPSHQVTQMGQEVILRCVPISNHLYFYWYRQILGQKVEFLVSFYNNEISEKSEIFDDQFSVERPDGSNFTLKIRSTKLEDSAMYFCASSERDRGGEETQYFGPGTRLLVL.

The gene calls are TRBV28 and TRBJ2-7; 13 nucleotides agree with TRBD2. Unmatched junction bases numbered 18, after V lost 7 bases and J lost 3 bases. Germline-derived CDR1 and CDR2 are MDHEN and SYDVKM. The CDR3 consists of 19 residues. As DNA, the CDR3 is TGTGCCAGCACCCCTACGGGACTAGCGGGATTCTCACACATCTACGAGCAGTACTTC. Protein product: CASTPTGLAGFSHIYEQYF.

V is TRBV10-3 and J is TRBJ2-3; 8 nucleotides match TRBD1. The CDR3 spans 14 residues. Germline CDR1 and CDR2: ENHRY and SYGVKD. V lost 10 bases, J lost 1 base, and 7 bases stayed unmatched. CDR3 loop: CATQGQGGTDTQYF. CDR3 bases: TGTGCCACCCAAGGACAGGGTGGCACAGATACGCAGTATTTT.

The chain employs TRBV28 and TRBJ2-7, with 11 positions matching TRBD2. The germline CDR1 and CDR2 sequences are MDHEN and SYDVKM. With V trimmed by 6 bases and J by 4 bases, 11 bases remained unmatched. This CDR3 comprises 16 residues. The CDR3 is CASRSVAGGIFYEQYF. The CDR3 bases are TGTGCCAGCAGGTCCGTAGCGGGGGGGATTTTTTACGAGCAGTACTTC.

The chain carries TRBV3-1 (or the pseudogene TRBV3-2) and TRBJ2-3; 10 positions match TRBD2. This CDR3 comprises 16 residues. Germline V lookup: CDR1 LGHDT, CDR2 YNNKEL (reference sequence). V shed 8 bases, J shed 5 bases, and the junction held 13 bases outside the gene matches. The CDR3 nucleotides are TGTGCCAGCTCCCGGGGAGCGGGGGGGCCGGTAGATACGCAGTATTTT. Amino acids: CASSRGAGGPVDTQYF.

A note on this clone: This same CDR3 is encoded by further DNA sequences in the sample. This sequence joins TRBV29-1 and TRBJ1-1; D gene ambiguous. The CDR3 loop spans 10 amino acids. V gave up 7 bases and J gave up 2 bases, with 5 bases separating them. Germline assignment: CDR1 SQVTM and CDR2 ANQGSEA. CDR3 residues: CSAQNTEAFF. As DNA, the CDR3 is TGCAGCGCCCAAAACACTGAAGCTTTCTTT.

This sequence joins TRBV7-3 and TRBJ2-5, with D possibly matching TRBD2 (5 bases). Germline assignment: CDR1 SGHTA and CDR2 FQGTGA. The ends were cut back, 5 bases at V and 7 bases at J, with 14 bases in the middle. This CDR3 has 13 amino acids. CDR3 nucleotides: TGTGCCAGCAGCCAAGGACTGCTCGGGACCCAGTACTTC. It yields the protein CASSQGLLGTQYF.

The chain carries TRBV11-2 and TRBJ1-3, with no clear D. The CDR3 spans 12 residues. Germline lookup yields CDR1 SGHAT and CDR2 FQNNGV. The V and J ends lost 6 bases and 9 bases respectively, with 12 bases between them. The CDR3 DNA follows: TGTGCCAGCAGTTCCCCTGGCCCCACCATATATTTT. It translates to CASSSPGPTIYF. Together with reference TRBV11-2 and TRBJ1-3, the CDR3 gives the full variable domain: EAGVAQSPRYKIIEKRQSVAFWCNPISGHATLYWYQQILGQGPKLLIQFQNNGVVDDSQLPKDRFSAERLKGVDSTLKIQPAKLEDSAVYLCASSSPGPTIYFGEGSWLTVV.